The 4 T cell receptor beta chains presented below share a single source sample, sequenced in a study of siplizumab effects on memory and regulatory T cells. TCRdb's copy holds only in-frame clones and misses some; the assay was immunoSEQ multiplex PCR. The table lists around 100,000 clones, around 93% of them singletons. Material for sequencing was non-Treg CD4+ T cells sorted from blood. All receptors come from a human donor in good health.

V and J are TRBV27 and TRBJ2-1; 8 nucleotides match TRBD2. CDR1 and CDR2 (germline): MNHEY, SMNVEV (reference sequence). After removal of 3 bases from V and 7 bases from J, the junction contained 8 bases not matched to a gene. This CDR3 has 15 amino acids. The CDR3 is CASSFSGGRLNEQFF. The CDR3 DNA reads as TGTGCCAGCAGTTTTTCGGGCGGGAGGTTGAATGAGCAGTTCTTC.

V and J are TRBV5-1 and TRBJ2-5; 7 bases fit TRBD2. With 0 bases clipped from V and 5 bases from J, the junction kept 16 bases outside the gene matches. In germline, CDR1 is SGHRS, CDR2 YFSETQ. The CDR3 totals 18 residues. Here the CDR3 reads CASSLVTNAAGAGETQYF. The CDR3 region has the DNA TGCGCCAGCAGCTTGGTGACCAATGCGGCGGGAGCGGGTGAGACCCAGTACTTC.

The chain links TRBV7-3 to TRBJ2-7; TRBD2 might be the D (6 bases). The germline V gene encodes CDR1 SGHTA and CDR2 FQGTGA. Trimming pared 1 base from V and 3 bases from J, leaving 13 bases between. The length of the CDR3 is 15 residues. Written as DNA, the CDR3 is TGTGCCAGCAGCTTAATACCAGCGGGTGGCTACGAGCAGTACTTC. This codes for CASSLIPAGGYEQYF.

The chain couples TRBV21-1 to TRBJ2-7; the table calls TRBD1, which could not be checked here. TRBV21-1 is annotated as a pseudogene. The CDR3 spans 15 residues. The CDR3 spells CASSITGVHSYEQYF. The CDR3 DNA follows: TGTGCCAGCAGCATAACAGGGGTGCACTCCTACGAGCAGTACTTC.